This record covers a single TCR beta chain. Antigen: not known. From germline, CDR1 is LNHNV and CDR2 YYDKDF (reference sequence). This CDR3 is built from 15 residues. Trimming took off 5 bases at V and 0 bases at J, with 14 bases between the two ends. Conventional CD4 T cells were sorted as CD4+CD127+ cells. Unrelated healthy donors provided the controls. The authors' processing: Conventional T cell pools: roughly 9.9x10^4 distinct patient, some 1.3x10^5 donor TCRbeta sequences. Measured with immunoSEQ multiplex PCR; TCRdb has only the in-frame clones, and not every one. The V and J calls and clone size are taken from that table; D and trimming were inferred from the DNA. The table includes some 25,000 clones, roughly 95% detected once. The sample comes from a study of B cell selection in AIRE deficiency. Study-level findings and limits: Patient Tconv cells held 25% to 35% of Treg sequences shared by healthy donors. Healthy Tconv contained less than 40% of shared healthy Treg sequences; only TCRbeta sequenced.

The sequence was obtained from a human donor in good health. The genes are TRBV15 and TRBJ2-7, with a tentative D call TRBD1 (6 bases). Sequences were obtained from CD4+CD127+ conventional T cells sorted from PBMCs. CDR3 loop: CATSPNRVSSYEQYF. As DNA, the CDR3 is TGTGCCACCAGCCCCAACAGGGTCAGCTCCTACGAGCAGTACTTC. Looking up the rest from reference TRBV15 and TRBJ2-7 gives the full variable domain: DAMVIQNPRYQVTQFGKPVTLSCSQTLNHNVMYWYQQKSSQAPKLLFHYYDKDFNNEADTPDNFQSRRPNTSFCFLDIRSPGLGDTAMYLCATSPNRVSSYEQYFGPGTRLTVT.